This T cell receptor (beta chain) was recovered during a study of beta chain features in type 1 diabetes. Points from the study as a whole: HLA influence on TCRB rearrangement stayed unresolved here.

Worth noting for this clone: The antigen remains undetermined.

The V gene lost 0 bases and the J gene lost 1 base, with 11 bases spanning the gap. The CDR3 consists of 16 residues. The germline CDR1 and CDR2 sequences are SGHTA and FQGNSA. The isolated RNA, all of it, was reverse transcribed, so expressed TCRB transcripts were what got sequenced. The protocol was immunoSEQ multiplex PCR, while the TCRdb copy is restricted to in-frame clones and leaves out a portion. The sample lists roughly 240,000 clones, 11% to 15% occurring once. Central memory, naive, regulatory and stem cell-like memory CD4+ cells were sorted by CD45RO/CCR7/CD25/CD127/CD95/CD27. Sequenced input: naive CD4+ T cells from blood. The gene calls are TRBV7-2 and TRBJ2-3, with a possible D match to TRBD2 (7 bases). This receptor was obtained from a woman in her thirties or forties in good health. CDR3 bases: TGTGCCAGCAGCTTAGCGGGGGGGCCGCGCACAGATACGCAGTATTTT. Residues: CASSLAGGPRTDTQYF.